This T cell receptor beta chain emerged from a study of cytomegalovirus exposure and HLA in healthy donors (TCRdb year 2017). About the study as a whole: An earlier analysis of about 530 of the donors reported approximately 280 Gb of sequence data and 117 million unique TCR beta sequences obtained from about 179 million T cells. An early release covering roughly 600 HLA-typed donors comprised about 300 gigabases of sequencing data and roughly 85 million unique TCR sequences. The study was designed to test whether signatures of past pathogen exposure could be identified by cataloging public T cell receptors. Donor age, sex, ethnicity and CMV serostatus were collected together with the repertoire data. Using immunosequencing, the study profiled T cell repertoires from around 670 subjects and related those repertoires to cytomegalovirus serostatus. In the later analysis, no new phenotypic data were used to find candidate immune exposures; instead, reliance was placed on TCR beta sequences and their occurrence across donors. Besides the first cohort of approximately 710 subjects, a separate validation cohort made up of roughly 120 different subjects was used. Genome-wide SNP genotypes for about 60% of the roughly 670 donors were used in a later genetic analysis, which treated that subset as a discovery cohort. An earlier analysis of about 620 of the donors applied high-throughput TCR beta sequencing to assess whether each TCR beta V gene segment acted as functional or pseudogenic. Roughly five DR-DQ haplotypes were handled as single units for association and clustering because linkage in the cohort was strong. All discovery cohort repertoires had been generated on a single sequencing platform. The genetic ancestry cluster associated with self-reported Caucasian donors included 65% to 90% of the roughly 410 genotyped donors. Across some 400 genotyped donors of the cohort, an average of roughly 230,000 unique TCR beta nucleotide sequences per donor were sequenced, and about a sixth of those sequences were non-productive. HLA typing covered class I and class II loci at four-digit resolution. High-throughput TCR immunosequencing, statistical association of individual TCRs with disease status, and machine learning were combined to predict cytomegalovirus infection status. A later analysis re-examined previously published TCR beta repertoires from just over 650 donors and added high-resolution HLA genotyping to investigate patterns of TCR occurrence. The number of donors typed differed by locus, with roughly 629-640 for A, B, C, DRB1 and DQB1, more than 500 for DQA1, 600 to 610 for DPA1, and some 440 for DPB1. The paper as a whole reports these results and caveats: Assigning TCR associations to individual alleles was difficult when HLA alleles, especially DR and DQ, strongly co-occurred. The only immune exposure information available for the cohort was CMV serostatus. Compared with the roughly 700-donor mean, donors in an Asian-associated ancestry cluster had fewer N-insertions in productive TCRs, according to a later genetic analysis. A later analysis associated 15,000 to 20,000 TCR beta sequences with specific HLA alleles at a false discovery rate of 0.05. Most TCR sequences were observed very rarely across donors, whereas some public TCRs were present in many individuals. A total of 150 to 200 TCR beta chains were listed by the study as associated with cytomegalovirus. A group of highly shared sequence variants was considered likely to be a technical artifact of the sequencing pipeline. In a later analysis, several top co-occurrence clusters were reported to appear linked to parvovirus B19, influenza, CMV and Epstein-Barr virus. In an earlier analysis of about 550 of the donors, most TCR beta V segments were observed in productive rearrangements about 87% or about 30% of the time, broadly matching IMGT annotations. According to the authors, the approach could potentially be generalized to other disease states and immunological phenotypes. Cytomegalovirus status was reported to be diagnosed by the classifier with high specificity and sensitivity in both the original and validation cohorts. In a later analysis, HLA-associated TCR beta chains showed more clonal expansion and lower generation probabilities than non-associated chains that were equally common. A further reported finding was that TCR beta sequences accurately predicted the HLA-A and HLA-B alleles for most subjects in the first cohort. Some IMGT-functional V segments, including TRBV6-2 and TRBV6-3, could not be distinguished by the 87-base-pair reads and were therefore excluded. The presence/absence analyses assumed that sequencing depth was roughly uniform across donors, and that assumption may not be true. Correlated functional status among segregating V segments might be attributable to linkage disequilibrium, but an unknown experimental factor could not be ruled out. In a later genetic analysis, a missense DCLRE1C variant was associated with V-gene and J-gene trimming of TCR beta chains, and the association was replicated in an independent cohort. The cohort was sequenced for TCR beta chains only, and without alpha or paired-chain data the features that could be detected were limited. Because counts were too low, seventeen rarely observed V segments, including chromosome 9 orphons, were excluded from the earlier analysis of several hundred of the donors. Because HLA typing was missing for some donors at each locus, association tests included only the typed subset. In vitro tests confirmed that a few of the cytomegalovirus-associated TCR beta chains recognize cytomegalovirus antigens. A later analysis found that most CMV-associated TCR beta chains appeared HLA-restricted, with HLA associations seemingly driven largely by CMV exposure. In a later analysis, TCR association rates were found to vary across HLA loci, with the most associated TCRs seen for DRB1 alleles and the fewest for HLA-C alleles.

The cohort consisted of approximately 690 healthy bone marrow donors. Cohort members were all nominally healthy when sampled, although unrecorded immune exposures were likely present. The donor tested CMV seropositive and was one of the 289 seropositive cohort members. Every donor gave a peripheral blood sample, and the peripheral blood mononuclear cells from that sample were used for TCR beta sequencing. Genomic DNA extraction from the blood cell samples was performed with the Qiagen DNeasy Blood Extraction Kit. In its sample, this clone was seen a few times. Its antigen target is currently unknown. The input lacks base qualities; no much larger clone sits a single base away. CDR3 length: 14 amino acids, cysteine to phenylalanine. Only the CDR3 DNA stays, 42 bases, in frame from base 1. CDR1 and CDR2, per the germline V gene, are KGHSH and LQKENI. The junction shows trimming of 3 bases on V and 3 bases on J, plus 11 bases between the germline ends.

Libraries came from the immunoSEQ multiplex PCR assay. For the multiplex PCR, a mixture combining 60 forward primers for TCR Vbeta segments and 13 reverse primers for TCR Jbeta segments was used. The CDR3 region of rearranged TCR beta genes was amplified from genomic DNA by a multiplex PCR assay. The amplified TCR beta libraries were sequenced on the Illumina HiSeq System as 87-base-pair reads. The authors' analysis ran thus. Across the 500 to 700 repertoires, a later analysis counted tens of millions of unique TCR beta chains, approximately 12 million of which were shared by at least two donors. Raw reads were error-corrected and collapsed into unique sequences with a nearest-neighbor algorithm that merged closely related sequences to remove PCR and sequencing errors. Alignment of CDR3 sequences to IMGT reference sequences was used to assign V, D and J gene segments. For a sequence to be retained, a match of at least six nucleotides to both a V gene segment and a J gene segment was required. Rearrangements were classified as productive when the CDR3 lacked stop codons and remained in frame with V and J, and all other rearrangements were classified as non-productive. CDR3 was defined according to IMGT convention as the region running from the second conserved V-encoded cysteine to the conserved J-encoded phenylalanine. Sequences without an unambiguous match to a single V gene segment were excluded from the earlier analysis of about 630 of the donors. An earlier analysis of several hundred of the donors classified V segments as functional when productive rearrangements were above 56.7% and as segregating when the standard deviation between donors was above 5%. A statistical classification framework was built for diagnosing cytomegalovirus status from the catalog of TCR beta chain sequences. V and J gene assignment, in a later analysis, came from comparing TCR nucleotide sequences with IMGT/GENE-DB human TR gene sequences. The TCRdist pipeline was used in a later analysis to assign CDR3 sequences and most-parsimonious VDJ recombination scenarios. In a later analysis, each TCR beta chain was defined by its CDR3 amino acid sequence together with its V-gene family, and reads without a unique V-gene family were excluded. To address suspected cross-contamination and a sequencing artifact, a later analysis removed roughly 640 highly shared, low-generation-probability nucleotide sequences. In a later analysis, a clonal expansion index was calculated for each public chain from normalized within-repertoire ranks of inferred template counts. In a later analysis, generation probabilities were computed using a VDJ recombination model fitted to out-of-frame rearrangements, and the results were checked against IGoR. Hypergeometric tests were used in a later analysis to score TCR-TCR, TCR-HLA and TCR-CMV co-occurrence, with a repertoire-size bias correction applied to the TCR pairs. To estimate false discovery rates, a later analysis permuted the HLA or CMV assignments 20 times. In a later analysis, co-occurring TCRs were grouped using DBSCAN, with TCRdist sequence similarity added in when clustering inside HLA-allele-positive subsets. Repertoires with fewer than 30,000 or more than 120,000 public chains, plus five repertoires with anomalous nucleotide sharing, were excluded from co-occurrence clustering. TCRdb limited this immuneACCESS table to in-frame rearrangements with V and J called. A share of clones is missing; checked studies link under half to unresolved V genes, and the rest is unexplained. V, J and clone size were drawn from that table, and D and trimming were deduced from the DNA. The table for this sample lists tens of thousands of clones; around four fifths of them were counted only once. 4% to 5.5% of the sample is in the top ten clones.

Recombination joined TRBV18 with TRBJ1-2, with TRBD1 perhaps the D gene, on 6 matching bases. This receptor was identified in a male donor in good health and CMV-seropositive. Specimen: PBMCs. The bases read TGTGCCAGCTCACCTCTACAGGGATACTATGGCTACACCTTC. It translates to CASSPLQGYYGYTF.